This entry lists 24 T cell receptor beta chains sequenced from one sample in a study of blood T cell repertoires in COVID-19 (dated by TCRdb to 2018 to 2020). Libraries were constructed by the immunoSEQ multiplex PCR assay. TCRdb took this table from immuneACCESS and kept in-frame rearrangements with V and J called. Such tables lack part of the clones; where checked against another copy, unresolved V genes explain under half of the gap, and the rest is unexplained. This sample holds 65,000 to 80,000 clones; approximately 87% were observed only once. The ten biggest clones cover approximately 17% of the sample. The source material was peripheral blood. Receptors originate from a man older than 75 in a cohort sampled during active COVID-19.

The rearrangement uses TRBV6-6 and TRBJ1-2, with D possibly matching TRBD1 (5 bases). Trimming pared 7 bases from V and 3 bases from J, leaving 12 bases between. The CDR3 totals 13 residues. From germline, CDR1 is MNHNY and CDR2 SVGAGI (reference sequence). CDR3 loop: CASTQGSDYGYTF. Here the CDR3 DNA reads TGTGCCAGCACTCAGGGTTCTGACTATGGCTACACCTTC.

The sample holds one count of this clone. The same CDR3 arises from other DNA sequences in this sample as well. This rearrangement joins TRBV3-1 (or the pseudogene TRBV3-2) to TRBJ1-1; TRBD1 is a possible D gene (5 bases). This CDR3 has 14 amino acids. Germline CDR1 LGHDT, CDR2 YNNKEL (reference sequence). Trimming cost V 3 bases and J 5 bases, with 13 bases left between them. The CDR3 spells CASSQPGGGTEAFF. The CDR3 nucleotides are TGTGCCAGCAGCCAGCCAGGCGGGGGTACTGAAGCTTTCTTT.

This clone was seen a handful of times. The chain combines TRBV4-3 with TRBJ1-6; a possible D gene is TRBD1 (6 bases). This CDR3 is 16 amino acids long. Between the trimmed V and J ends, which lost 0 bases and 10 bases, there was a span of 16 bases. Germline-derived CDR1 and CDR2 are LGHNA and YSLEER. The CDR3 sequence: CASSQEQGGFRSPLHF. The CDR3 bases are TGCGCCAGCAGCCAAGAACAGGGAGGGTTTCGGTCACCCCTCCACTTT.

The rearrangement links TRBV3-1 (or the pseudogene TRBV3-2) to TRBJ1-3; 8 bases are shared with TRBD1. The CDR3 extends over 19 amino acids. Germline V gene data show CDR1 as LGHDT and CDR2 as YNNKEL (reference sequence). Germline trimming cut 4 bases from V and 4 bases from J; bases unmatched to any gene: 18. The chain's CDR3 is CASSPRAGGLDGTGNTIYF. The CDR3 nucleotides are TGTGCCAGCAGCCCACGGGCAGGGGGCTTGGACGGGACAGGAAACACCATATATTTT.

The rearrangement uses TRBV9 and TRBJ2-3; TRBD2 aligns across 7 bases. Germline trimming cut 4 bases from V and 2 bases from J; bases unmatched to any gene: 10. CDR1 and CDR2 from the germline V gene are SGDLS and YYNGEE. The CDR3 spans 16 residues. DNA of the CDR3: TGTGCCAGCAGCCCGACCGGGAGGACGTCCACAGATACGCAGTATTTT. Translated: CASSPTGRTSTDTQYF.

The genes are TRBV5-4 and TRBJ2-3; D gene unclear. The CDR3 is made up of 14 amino acids. Trimming cost V 4 bases and J 2 bases, with 11 bases left between them. Germline V gene data show CDR1 as SGHNT and CDR2 as YYREEE (reference sequence). The chain's CDR3 is CASSAQGATDTQYF. CDR3 nucleotides: TGTGCCAGCAGCGCCCAAGGAGCCACAGATACGCAGTATTTT.

The rearrangement links TRBV7-9 to TRBJ1-1, with TRBD1 matching over 7 bases. Germline values: CDR1 SEHNR, CDR2 FQNEAQ (reference sequence). The CDR3 sequence is 15 residues long. The V and J ends lost 5 bases and 1 base, in that order; junction bases with no gene match: 7. CDR3 region: CASSPRGQPNTEAFF. The CDR3, as DNA: TGTGCCAGCAGCCCCAGGGGACAGCCGAACACTGAAGCTTTCTTT.

This clone was detected a few times. The CDR3 DNA sequence: TGTGCTAGTGGTCTAGATTCTGGGGCCAACGTCCTGACTTTC. Encoded protein: CASGLDSGANVLTF. The chain links TRBV12-5 to TRBJ2-6; D is undetermined. The CDR3 is 14 residues long. V was trimmed by 5 bases and J by 1 base, leaving 6 bases between them. The germline V gene encodes CDR1 LGHNT and CDR2 FRNRAP.

The gene calls are TRBV5-1 and TRBJ1-6; perhaps TRBD1 as D (5 bases). Trimming shortened V by 3 bases and J by 4 bases, and 17 bases separated the two germline ends. The CDR3 covers 17 residues. In germline, CDR1 is SGHRS, CDR2 YFSETQ. CDR3 amino acids: CASSSLPDSLYNSPLHF. In DNA form, the CDR3 reads TGCGCCAGCAGCTCATTACCAGACAGCCTATATAATTCACCCCTCCACTTT.

Here the CDR3 reads CASGFGGAETQYF. CDR3 DNA sequence: TGTGCTAGTGGTTTCGGCGGGGCAGAGACCCAGTACTTC. The rearrangement uses TRBV12-5 and TRBJ2-5; tentatively, D is TRBD2 (6 bases). V was pared by 3 bases and J by 4 bases, with 9 bases between. Germline CDR1 LGHNT, CDR2 FRNRAP. This CDR3 comprises 13 residues. Full variable domain (remainder filled in from reference TRBV12-5 and TRBJ2-5): DARVTQTPRHKVTEMGQEVTMRCQPILGHNTVFWYRQTMMQGLELLAYFRNRAPLDDSGMPKDRFSAEMPDATLATLKIQPSEPRDSAVYFCASGFGGAETQYFGPGTRLLVL.

This chain uses TRBV11-2 with TRBJ1-2, with D possibly TRBD1 on 5 matching bases. This CDR3 contains 18 residues. Looked up from germline, CDR1 is SGHAT and CDR2 is FQNNGV. V was clipped by 5 bases and J by 6 bases, with 28 bases between them. The CDR3 spells CASSRKPKTETGLNGYTF. Here the CDR3 DNA reads TGTGCCAGCAGCCGAAAACCGAAGACAGAGACGGGTTTAAATGGCTACACCTTC.

In DNA, the CDR3 is TGTGCCAGCAGCCGGACAGGAGCCTACGAGCAGTACGTC. It specifies CASSRTGAYEQYV. The chain is built from TRBV5-6 and TRBJ2-7; TRBD1 matches 7 bases. CDR3 length: 13 amino acids. Germline V gives CDR1 SGHDT, CDR2 YYEEEE. V lost 4 bases to trimming and J lost 2 bases; unmatched junction nucleotides: 3.

The chain links TRBV18 to TRBJ1-3; a weak D match, TRBD1 (6 bases). CDR3 size: 15 residues. Deletions cut 2 bases from V and 0 bases from J, with 8 bases between. Germline values: CDR1 KGHSH, CDR2 LQKENI. The CDR3 region is CASSPDRTSGNTIYF. The CDR3 DNA follows: TGTGCCAGCTCACCAGACAGGACCTCTGGAAACACCATATATTTT.

This clone has a single count. The J gene is TRBJ2-1, the V gene TRBV9, with D unresolved. CDR3 size: 10 residues. Trimming shortened V by 0 bases and J by 12 bases, and 4 bases separated the two germline ends. Looked up from germline, CDR1 is SGDLS and CDR2 is YYNGEE. The chain's CDR3 is CASSVDRQFF. In DNA, the CDR3 is TGTGCCAGCAGCGTAGACAGGCAGTTCTTC.

The chain couples TRBV6-2 or TRBV6-3 to TRBJ2-5, with D possibly TRBD2 on 7 matching bases. Trimming cost V 0 bases and J 4 bases, with 12 bases left between them. The CDR3 totals 15 residues. In germline, CDR1 is MNHEY, CDR2 SVGEGT. Here the CDR3 reads CASSYSLGGPETQYF. CDR3 nucleotide sequence: TGTGCCAGCAGTTACTCGTTGGGGGGGCCAGAGACCCAGTACTTC.

Only one count was recorded for this clone. The chain combines TRBV19 with TRBJ2-1; 12 nucleotides line up with TRBD2. Trimming at V came to 3 bases and at J to 7 bases, leaving 7 bases not matched to a gene. CDR3 size: 16 residues. CDR1 LNHDA and CDR2 SQIVND come from the germline V gene (reference sequence). This CDR3 reads CASSIGLAGGLNEQFF. In DNA, the CDR3 is TGTGCCAGTAGTATTGGGCTAGCGGGGGGGTTGAATGAGCAGTTCTTC. Looking up the rest from reference TRBV19 and TRBJ2-1 gives the full variable domain: DGGITQSPKYLFRKEGQNVTLSCEQNLNHDAMYWYRQDPGQGLRLIYYSQIVNDFQKGDIAEGYSVSREKKESFPLTVTSAQKNPTAFYLCASSIGLAGGLNEQFFGPGTRLTVL.

The chain uses TRBV6-5 and TRBJ2-5; D remains ambiguous. This CDR3 has 12 residues. Deletions cut 5 bases from V and 2 bases from J, with 6 bases between. Germline V lookup: CDR1 MNHEY, CDR2 SVGAGI. The CDR3 protein is CASSPVQETQYF. The CDR3 bases are TGTGCCAGCAGTCCGGTGCAAGAGACCCAGTACTTC.

The V gene is TRBV5-1, the J gene TRBJ2-3; 8 positions agree with TRBD2. The CDR3 length is 17 residues. Losses at the gene ends were 0 bases for V and 2 bases for J; bases not matched to a gene: 8. Per germline, CDR1 SGHRS and CDR2 YFSETQ. The CDR3 nucleotides read TGCGCCAGCAGCTTGGCTCTTATAGCGGGGACCACAGATACGCAGTATTTT. Protein sequence: CASSLALIAGTTDTQYF.

This clone has more than one count but fewer than ten. The chain combines TRBV4-2 with TRBJ2-1; D is perhaps TRBD2 (7 bases). Germline V gene data show CDR1 as LGHNA and CDR2 as YNFKEQ. There are 15 residues in the CDR3. The V end lost 0 bases, the J end lost 7 bases, and 13 bases lay between the germline ends. The CDR3 is CASSQDLGGANEQFF. CDR3 coding DNA: TGTGCCAGCAGCCAAGATCTGGGGGGGGCAAATGAGCAGTTCTTC.

The chain links TRBV19 to TRBJ2-1; D might be TRBD1 (5 bases). This CDR3 comprises 17 residues. CDR1 and CDR2 from the germline V gene are LNHDA and SQIVND (reference sequence). The ends were cut back, 6 bases at V and 3 bases at J, with 21 bases in the middle. In DNA, the CDR3 is TGTGCCAGTAGCAATATACGTTTGGGGCCGGGCTACAATGAGCAGTTCTTC. The encoded protein is CASSNIRLGPGYNEQFF.

The chain links TRBV7-9 to TRBJ1-1; 8 bases match TRBD1. Losses at the gene ends were 5 bases for V and 3 bases for J; bases not matched to a gene: 5. The CDR3 has 14 amino acids. Per germline, CDR1 SEHNR and CDR2 FQNEAQ (reference sequence). The CDR3 spells CASSTGQGHTEAFF. DNA of the CDR3: TGTGCCAGCAGCACCGGACAGGGACACACTGAAGCTTTCTTT.

This chain links TRBV5-1 with TRBJ1-5, with TRBD1 matching 9 bases. The CDR3 extends over 14 amino acids. Trimming took 0 bases from V and 9 from J; bases not matched to a gene: 4. Germline CDR1 SGHRS, CDR2 YFSETQ. As DNA, the CDR3 is TGCGCCAGCAGCTTGGGGGGACAGGGCCGGCCCCAGCATTTT. The encoded protein is CASSLGGQGRPQHF. Supplemented by reference TRBV5-1 and TRBJ1-5, the full variable domain reads KAGVTQTPRYLIKTRGQQVTLSCSPISGHRSVSWYQQTPGQGLQFLFEYFSETQRNKGNFPGRFSGRQFSNSRSEMNVSTLELGDSALYLCASSLGGQGRPQHFGDGTRLSIL.

In nucleotides, the CDR3 is TGTGCCAGCTCGGTGACTAGCGAGTATATCACAGATACGCAGTATTTT. This codes for CASSVTSEYITDTQYF. V and J are TRBV18 and TRBJ2-3, with 8 bases fitting TRBD2. V gave up 6 bases and J gave up 2 bases; unmatched junction bases: 10. The CDR3 extends over 16 amino acids. Per the germline V gene, CDR1 is KGHSH and CDR2 is LQKENI.

The V gene is TRBV29-1, the J gene TRBJ2-5; 7 positions match TRBD1. The V and J ends lost 4 bases and 3 bases, in that order; junction bases with no gene match: 14. This CDR3 comprises 16 residues. Germline V gives CDR1 SQVTM, CDR2 ANQGSEA. This CDR3 is CSVGTSGQTLEETQYF. CDR3 nucleotide sequence: TGCAGCGTTGGGACCTCGGGACAGACACTGGAAGAGACCCAGTACTTC.